This passage covers 27 T cell receptor beta chains from one sample sequenced in a study of cytomegalovirus exposure and HLA in healthy donors. The PCR made use of 60 Vbeta and 13 Jbeta primers. The repertoire was sequenced with immunoSEQ multiplex PCR; TCRdb's copy has only in-frame clones and lacks some. The sample gives about 130,000 clones, over 70% of which show up once; about 3.1% is in the top ten. The source material was PBMCs. The receptors come from a man aged 35 to 55 in good health and CMV-seronegative.

The chain links TRBV10-3 to TRBJ2-1; perhaps TRBD2 as D (6 bases). Between the trimmed V and J ends, which lost 6 bases and 14 bases, there was a span of 14 bases. Germline V gene sequence: CDR1 ENHRY, CDR2 SYGVKD. The CDR3 is made up of 11 amino acids. The CDR3 sequence: CAISPGTFEFF. The CDR3 coding sequence is TGTGCCATCAGCCCCGGGACTTTCGAGTTCTTC.

V and J are TRBV4-3 and TRBJ2-7; 8 positions agree with TRBD1. CDR3 length equals 15 residues. The ends lost 0 bases at V and 4 bases at J; junction bases unmatched: 5. Germline V gene data show CDR1 as LGHNA and CDR2 as YSLEER. DNA for the CDR3: TGCGCCAGCAGCCAAGATACCCAGGGGGCATACGAGCAGTACTTC. Protein product: CASSQDTQGAYEQYF.

The V call is TRBV14, the J call TRBJ2-5, with 9 bases aligning to TRBD1. The CDR3 spans 14 residues. The J segment lost 1 base and the V segment lost 4 bases, leaving 1 base of the junction unmatched. Germline V gene lookup returns CDR1 SGHDN and CDR2 FVKESK. CDR3 sequence: CASSLGQGQETQYF. The CDR3 bases are TGTGCCAGCAGCCTGGGACAGGGCCAAGAGACCCAGTACTTC.

In this sample, this clone turned up once. This chain joins TRBV10-2 and TRBJ2-3, with D maybe TRBD2 (5 bases). The length of the CDR3 is 14 residues. CDR1 is WSHSY and CDR2 is SAAADI in the germline V gene. V shed 4 bases and J shed 6 bases, with 14 bases lying between them. The CDR3, as DNA: TGCGCCAGCAGTGTAGAGACTACCGGCGATACGCAGTATTTT. Its protein is CASSVETTGDTQYF.

The V call is TRBV4-1, the J call TRBJ2-7; TRBD2 agrees at 9 bases. The length of the CDR3 is 15 residues. The V segment lost 1 base and the J segment 2 bases; nucleotides outside the gene matches: 3. CDR1 is MGHRA, CDR2 YSYEKL, per germline. The DNA of the CDR3 is TGCGCCAGCAGCCAAGCTAGCGGGGCCGCCTACGAGCAGTACTTC. It specifies CASSQASGAAYEQYF.

The rearrangement links TRBV30 to TRBJ2-5; TRBD1 agrees at 10 bases. The CDR3 has 14 residues. J lost 5 bases, V lost 4 bases, and 7 bases had no gene match. CDR1 and CDR2 (germline): GTSNPN, SVGIG (reference sequence). The CDR3 sequence is CAWMGDRGWETQYF. CDR3 sequence (DNA): TGTGCCTGGATGGGGGACAGGGGATGGGAGACCCAGTACTTC.

The CDR3 sequence: CASSPTGRGRSSYEQYF. For the CDR3, the DNA is TGTGCCAGCAGCCCCACCGGACGCGGGAGGAGCTCCTACGAGCAGTACTTC. This chain links TRBV7-2 with TRBJ2-7; TRBD2 agrees at 8 bases. The J segment lost 0 bases and the V segment lost 5 bases, leaving 12 bases of the junction unmatched. The CDR3 contains 17 residues. CDR1 is SGHTA and CDR2 is FQGNSA in the germline V gene.

This clone was seen only once. The chain employs TRBV9 and TRBJ2-5, with D hard to call. This CDR3 comprises 14 residues. Deletions cut 4 bases from V and 5 bases from J, with 15 bases between. The germline V gene encodes CDR1 SGDLS and CDR2 YYNGEE. The CDR3: CASSFRLMGETQYF. The CDR3 nucleotides are TGTGCCAGCAGCTTCCGACTGATGGGTGAGACCCAGTACTTC.

This chain uses TRBV19 with TRBJ2-7; TRBD1 is a possible D gene (6 bases). V lost 5 bases, J lost 6 bases, and 11 bases lay in between. This CDR3 comprises 12 residues. Per germline, CDR1 LNHDA and CDR2 SQIVND (reference sequence). The CDR3 loop is CASSLGQFEQYF. CDR3 nucleotide sequence: TGTGCCAGTAGTTTAGGACAGTTCGAGCAGTACTTC.

This rearrangement joins TRBV5-8 to TRBJ2-3, with D perhaps matching TRBD2 (5 bases). CDR3 size: 14 residues. CDR1 is SGHTS and CDR2 is YDEGEE in the germline V gene. V lost 0 bases and J 3 bases, leaving 8 bases between the germline ends. Here the CDR3 DNA reads TGTGCCAGCAGCTTGGGGGGAGAAACAGATACGCAGTATTTT. It yields the protein CASSLGGETDTQYF.

This clone was counted between two and nine times. This chain joins TRBV5-1 and TRBJ1-2, with TRBD1 as a possible D gene (6 bases). Trimming took off 4 bases at V and 3 bases at J, with 13 bases between the two ends. Per germline, CDR1 SGHRS and CDR2 YFSETQ. The CDR3 has 14 amino acids. This CDR3 reads CASSLQGSHYGYTF. The CDR3 DNA reads as TGCGCCAGCAGCCTACAGGGTTCGCACTATGGCTACACCTTC.

This rearrangement joins TRBV6-4 to TRBJ1-1; tentative D call: TRBD1 (5 bases). Trimming shortened V by 0 bases and J by 1 base, and 18 bases separated the two germline ends. This CDR3 has 18 amino acids. The germline CDR1 and CDR2 sequences are MRHNA and SNTAGT. This CDR3 reads CASSDSEDRGEANTEAFF. CDR3 coding DNA: TGTGCCAGCAGTGACTCGGAAGACCGGGGGGAAGCGAACACTGAAGCTTTCTTT.

This rearrangement joins TRBV7-9 to TRBJ2-5; TRBD2 aligns across 11 bases. The germline V gene has CDR1 SEHNR and CDR2 FQNEAQ (reference sequence). V lost 6 bases and J lost 4; bases outside the gene matches: 1. This CDR3 spans 13 amino acids. CDR3 amino acids: CASSLAGGETQYF. The CDR3 DNA reads TGTGCCAGCAGTCTAGCGGGAGGAGAGACCCAGTACTTC.

V and J are TRBV15 and TRBJ2-3; 8 bases agree with TRBD2. Trimming removed 3 bases from V and 3 bases from J; junction bases left unmatched: 8. The CDR3 length is 16 residues. The germline V gene encodes CDR1 LNHNV and CDR2 YYDKDF (reference sequence). The CDR3 DNA follows: TGTGCCACCAGCAGGGCCCCTCCGGGGGGGACAGATACGCAGTATTTT. This gives the protein CATSRAPPGGTDTQYF.

The genes are TRBV9 and TRBJ2-3, with D tentatively TRBD1 (5 bases). V shed 3 bases and J shed 4 bases, with 9 bases lying between them. This CDR3 has 13 residues. The germline V gene encodes CDR1 SGDLS and CDR2 YYNGEE. CDR3 loop: CASSAQTADTQYF. CDR3 nucleotides: TGTGCCAGCAGCGCCCAGACAGCAGATACGCAGTATTTT. Combining the CDR3 with reference TRBV9 and TRBJ2-3 gives the whole variable domain DSGVTQTPKHLITATGQRVTLRCSPRSGDLSVYWYQQSLDQGLQFLIQYYNGEERAKGNILERFSAQQFPDLHSELNLSSLELGDSALYFCASSAQTADTQYFGPGTRLTVL.

This clone was found a few times. The chain recombines TRBV11-2 with TRBJ1-2; 10 positions agree with TRBD1. The CDR3 is 13 residues long. With 5 bases clipped from V and 6 bases from J, the junction kept 3 bases outside the gene matches. Germline V lookup: CDR1 SGHAT, CDR2 FQNNGV. DNA of the CDR3: TGTGCCAGCAGCATCGGGACAGGGGATGGCTACACCTTC. Its protein is CASSIGTGDGYTF.

This chain links TRBV12-2 with TRBJ2-3; TRBD1 reflects the table's D call only, with no check against the DNA. TRBV12-2 is given as a pseudogene. The CDR3 has 13 amino acids. The CDR3 is CASRLAGADTQYF. CDR3 sequence (DNA): TGTGCAAGTCGCTTAGCGGGGGCGGATACGCAGTATTTT.

The CDR3 is CASSLFLQGSEAFF. The CDR3 nucleotides read TGTGCCAGCAGTTTATTCCTCCAGGGGTCTGAAGCTTTCTTT. The chain has TRBV27 and TRBJ1-1; tentatively, D is TRBD1 (6 bases). Deletions cut 1 base from V and 6 bases from J, with 12 bases between. The CDR3 consists of 14 residues. Germline V gene lookup returns CDR1 MNHEY and CDR2 SMNVEV (reference sequence).

The rearrangement uses TRBV18 and TRBJ1-1; D possibly corresponds to TRBD1 (5 bases). The V and J ends lost 2 bases and 5 bases respectively, with 12 bases between them. CDR1 and CDR2 (germline): KGHSH, LQKENI. CDR3 length: 14 amino acids. This chain's CDR3 is CASSPGARETEAFF. In nucleotides, the CDR3 is TGTGCCAGCTCACCAGGGGCCCGTGAGACTGAAGCTTTCTTT.

There are a few counts of this clone. The chain couples TRBV2 to TRBJ1-1, with a tentative D call TRBD1 (6 bases). Germline-derived CDR1 and CDR2 are SNHLY and FYNNEI. V was clipped by 6 bases and J by 5 bases, with 10 bases between them. The CDR3 runs to 12 residues. As DNA, the CDR3 is TGTGCCAGCAGGGCCACAGGGACTGAAGCTTTCTTT. Translating gives CASRATGTEAFF.

V gene TRBV5-1 combines with J gene TRBJ2-1; weak D call: TRBD2 (5 bases). From germline, CDR1 is SGHRS and CDR2 YFSETQ. Trimming cost V 4 bases and J 5 bases, with 13 bases left between them. The CDR3 runs to 14 residues. This CDR3 reads CASSPPPGDNEQFF. CDR3 in DNA: TGCGCCAGCAGCCCGCCGCCCGGGGACAATGAGCAGTTCTTC.

The rearrangement links TRBV18 to TRBJ1-2; TRBD1 agrees at 9 bases. J was trimmed by 8 bases and V by 5 bases; bases with no gene match: 9. The CDR3 runs 14 residues. Per germline, CDR1 KGHSH and CDR2 LQKENI. DNA for the CDR3: TGTGCCAGCTCAGCCGGGACAGGGACCTCCGGCTACACCTTC. Amino acid sequence: CASSAGTGTSGYTF.

The chain employs TRBV6-6 and TRBJ1-2; 10 bases are shared with TRBD1. Germline V lookup: CDR1 MNHNY, CDR2 SVGAGI (reference sequence). The CDR3 contains 15 residues. V lost 6 bases and J lost 6; bases outside the gene matches: 10. CDR3 in amino acids: CASSLLTGGENGYTF. CDR3 nucleotide sequence: TGTGCCAGCAGCTTACTGACAGGGGGCGAGAATGGCTACACCTTC.

The rearrangement joins TRBV6-1 to TRBJ1-1; a weak D match, TRBD1 (6 bases). The CDR3 runs to 15 residues. V was pared by 0 bases and J by 1 base, with 9 bases between. The V gene's germline CDR1 is MNHNS and CDR2 SASEGT. In nucleotides, the CDR3 is TGTGCCAGCAGTGAAGCGGGCAGGGGGAACACTGAAGCTTTCTTT. It codes for CASSEAGRGNTEAFF.

This clone was counted once. This chain uses TRBV18 with TRBJ1-2; 12 bases agree with TRBD1. The germline CDR1 and CDR2 sequences are KGHSH and LQKENI. The CDR3 sequence is 13 residues long. J was trimmed by 8 bases and V by 3 bases; bases with no gene match: 1. The CDR3 nucleotides are TGTGCCAGCTCACCCGGGACAGGGGGCGGCTACACCTTC. Protein: CASSPGTGGGYTF.

V is TRBV23-1 and J is TRBJ1-5; tentative D call: TRBD1 (5 bases). TRBV23-1 qualifies as an ORF whose function is uncertain. V was shortened by 3 bases and J by 7 bases, with 16 bases between the two germline ends. The CDR3 consists of 15 residues. CDR3 nucleotide sequence: TGCGCCAGCAGTCATCTCGACCGGGGGGAACAGCCCCAGCATTTT. Residues: CASSHLDRGEQPQHF.

The J gene is TRBJ2-1, the V gene TRBV6-4; a possible D gene is TRBD2 (8 bases). Between the trimmed V and J ends, which lost 2 bases and 8 bases, there was a span of 19 bases. This CDR3 spans 16 amino acids. Germline CDR1 MRHNA, CDR2 SNTAGT. The CDR3 DNA follows: TGTGCCAGCAGTGACACAGGGGCGGGAGGAGAGGATGAGCAGTTCTTC. Translating gives CASSDTGAGGEDEQFF.